This is a list of T cell receptor beta chains from one sample in a study of blood T cell repertoires in COVID-19. TCRdb keeps only in-frame clones here, not all; method: immunoSEQ multiplex PCR. Of 100,000 to 150,000 clones listed, around 83% are singletons. Material: peripheral blood. The receptors originated from a man older than 75 with active or convalescent COVID-19. CDR3s leave out the opening cysteine and the closing phenylalanine or tryptophan. The order of the fields is D gene, V gene, J gene, CDR3 protein. D genes are given only for firm matches.

D: NA
V: TRBV28
J: TRBJ1-1
CDR3: ASSQPGGARDTEAF

D: NA
V: TRBV2
J: TRBJ2-2
CDR3: ASSGQSGSGELF

D: NA
V: TRBV29-1
J: TRBJ2-7
CDR3: SVVRGGEQY

D: NA
V: TRBV29-1
J: TRBJ1-1
CDR3: SVGGRQGGWNTEAF

D: TRBD1
V: TRBV18
J: TRBJ2-2
CDR3: ASSPPGGTNTGELF

D: TRBD1
V: TRBV24-1
J: TRBJ2-5
CDR3: ATSPGQGSKKTQY

D: NA
V: TRBV18
J: TRBJ1-1
CDR3: ASSSSQGNTEAF

D: NA
V: TRBV4-3
J: TRBJ2-5
CDR3: ASSQAYSQETQY

D: NA
V: TRBV29-1
J: TRBJ1-2
CDR3: SVVVNYGYT

D: NA
V: TRBV4-3
J: TRBJ1-5
CDR3: ASSQERSGGQPQH

D: NA
V: TRBV13
J: TRBJ2-1
CDR3: ASSLGRGGNNEQF

D: NA
V: TRBV10-3
J: TRBJ1-2
CDR3: AISESERQGYGYT